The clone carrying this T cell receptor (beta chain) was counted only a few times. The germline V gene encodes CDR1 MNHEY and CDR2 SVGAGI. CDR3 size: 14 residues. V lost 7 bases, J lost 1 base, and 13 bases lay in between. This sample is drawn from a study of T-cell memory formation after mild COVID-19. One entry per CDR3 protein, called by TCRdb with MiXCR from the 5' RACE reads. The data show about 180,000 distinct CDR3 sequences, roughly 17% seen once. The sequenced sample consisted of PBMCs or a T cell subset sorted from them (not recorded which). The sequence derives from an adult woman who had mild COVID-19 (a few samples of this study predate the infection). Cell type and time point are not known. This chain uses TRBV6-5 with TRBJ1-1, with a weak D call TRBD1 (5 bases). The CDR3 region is CASKKGTANTEAFF. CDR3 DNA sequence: TGTGCCAGCAAGAAGGGGACGGCGAACACTGAAGCTTTCTTT.